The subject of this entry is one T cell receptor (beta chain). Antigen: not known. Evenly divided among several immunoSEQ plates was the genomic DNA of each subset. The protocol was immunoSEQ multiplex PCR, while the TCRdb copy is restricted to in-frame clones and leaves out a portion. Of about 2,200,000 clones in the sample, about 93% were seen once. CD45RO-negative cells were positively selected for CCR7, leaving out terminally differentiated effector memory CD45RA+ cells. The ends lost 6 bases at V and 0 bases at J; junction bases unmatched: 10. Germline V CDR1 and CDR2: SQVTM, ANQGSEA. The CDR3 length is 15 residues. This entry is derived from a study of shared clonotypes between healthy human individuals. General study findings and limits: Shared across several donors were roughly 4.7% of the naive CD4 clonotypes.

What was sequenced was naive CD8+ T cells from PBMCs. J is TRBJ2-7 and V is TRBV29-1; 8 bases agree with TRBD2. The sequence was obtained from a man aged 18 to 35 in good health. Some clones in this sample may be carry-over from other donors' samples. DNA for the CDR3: TGCAGCGTCCTAGGCGTAGCGGGAAGCTCCTACGAGCAGTACTTC. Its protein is CSVLGVAGSSYEQYF.